A selection of T cell receptor beta chains follows, all from one sample in a study of shared clonotypes between healthy human individuals. TCRdb keeps only in-frame clones here, not all; method: immunoSEQ multiplex PCR. The data show more than 2,000,000 clones, with approximately 92% seen just once and roughly 0.14% held by the top ten. The sample taken for sequencing was naive CD4+ T cells sorted from blood. The receptors originated from a young man in good health. Both conserved end residues are part of each CDR3. Each record gives: clone size, V gene, J gene, D gene, CDR3 protein, CDR3 DNA. D genes are given only for firm matches. Clone size is not always given. Where it is, it says once, few, many or a class for expanded clones.

.,TRBV11-2,TRBJ2-1,.,CASSFRTHEQFF,TGTGCCAGCAGCTTCAGGACACATGAGCAGTTCTTC
.,TRBV25-1,TRBJ2-7,.,CASSEYRGTYEQYF,TGTGCCAGCAGTGAATATCGCGGGACCTACGAGCAGTACTTC
.,TRBV6-5,TRBJ1-4,.,CASSPQVGGNEKLFF,TGTGCCAGCAGTCCCCAAGTGGGCGGTAATGAAAAACTGTTTTTT
.,TRBV11-2,TRBJ2-4,TRBD1,CASSLGRSDREYF,TGTGCCAGCAGCTTAGGAAGGTCGGACAGGGAGTACTTC
few,TRBV30,TRBJ1-4,TRBD1,CAWTGGGTNEKLFF,TGTGCCTGGACAGGGGGCGGAACTAATGAAAAACTGTTTTTT
.,TRBV5-3,TRBJ1-5,.,CARSCLDSNQPQHF,TGTGCCAGAAGCTGCCTTGATAGCAATCAGCCCCAGCATTTT
.,TRBV4-1,TRBJ2-2,TRBD2,CASSQWGLAGDTGELFF,TGCGCCAGCAGCCAGTGGGGACTAGCGGGAGACACCGGGGAGCTGTTTTTT
.,TRBV30,TRBJ1-4,TRBD1,CAWSRSGGNNEKLFF,TGTGCCTGGAGTCGCTCAGGGGGTAATAATGAAAAACTGTTTTTT
once,TRBV4-2,TRBJ2-1,.,CASSQDRSGTQQFF,TGTGCCAGCAGCCAAGATCGTTCCGGGACTCAGCAGTTCTTC
few,TRBV9,TRBJ1-1,.,CASRKGNTEAFF,TGTGCCAGCAGAAAAGGGAACACTGAAGCTTTCTTT
.,TRBV6-5,TRBJ2-5,.,CASSFRGRQQETQYF,TGTGCCAGCAGTTTCAGGGGCCGACAGCAAGAGACCCAGTACTTC
few,TRBV13,TRBJ1-5,TRBD1,CASSFRGKGQPQHF,TGTGCCAGCAGCTTCAGGGGGAAGGGTCAGCCCCAGCATTTT
.,TRBV10-1,TRBJ1-1,.,CASSELDNTEAFF,TGCGCCAGCAGTGAGTTAGATAACACTGAAGCTTTCTTT
once,TRBV2,TRBJ2-5,.,CARYLETQYF,TGTGCCAGGTACCTAGAGACCCAGTACTTC
.,TRBV9,TRBJ2-7,TRBD1,CASSPSSGQGIYEQYF,TGTGCCAGCAGCCCCTCTTCAGGACAGGGGATCTACGAGCAGTACTTC
.,TRBV7-9,TRBJ2-7,.,CASSLAMTALAHYEEQYF,TGTGCCAGCAGCTTAGCGATGACAGCTCTAGCACACTACGAGGAGCAGTACTTC
.,TRBV10-3,TRBJ2-3,.,CAISESMGGGSTDTQYF,TGTGCCATCAGTGAGTCCATGGGTGGCGGGAGCACAGATACGCAGTATTTT
.,TRBV10-2,TRBJ2-1,.,CASSEANEQFF,TGCGCCAGCAGTGAGGCGAATGAGCAGTTCTTC
.,TRBV27,TRBJ2-7,.,CASSLVKNGPYEQYF,TGTGCCAGCAGTTTAGTAAAGAACGGACCCTACGAGCAGTACTTC
.,TRBV6-7,TRBJ1-1,.,CASSLSWGRSIRRVTEAFF,TGTGCCAGCAGCCTATCGTGGGGGCGAAGTATAAGGCGGGTCACTGAAGCTTTCTTT